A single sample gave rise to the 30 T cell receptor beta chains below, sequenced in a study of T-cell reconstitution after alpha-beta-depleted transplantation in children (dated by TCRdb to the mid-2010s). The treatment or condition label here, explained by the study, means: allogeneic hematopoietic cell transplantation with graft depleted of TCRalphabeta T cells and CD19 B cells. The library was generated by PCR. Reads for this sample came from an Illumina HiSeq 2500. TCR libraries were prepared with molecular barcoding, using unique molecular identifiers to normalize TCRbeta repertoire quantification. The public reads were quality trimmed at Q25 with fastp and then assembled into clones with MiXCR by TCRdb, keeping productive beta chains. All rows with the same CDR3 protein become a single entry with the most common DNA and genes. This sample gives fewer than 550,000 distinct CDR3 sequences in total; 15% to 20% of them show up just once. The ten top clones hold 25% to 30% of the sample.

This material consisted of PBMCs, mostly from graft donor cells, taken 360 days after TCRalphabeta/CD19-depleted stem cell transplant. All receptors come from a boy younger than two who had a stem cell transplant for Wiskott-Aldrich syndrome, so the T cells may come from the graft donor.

This chain's CDR3 is CASSIPLSGKAYEQYF. The CDR3 region has the DNA TGTGCCAGCAGTATCCCTCTTAGCGGAAAAGCCTACGAGCAGTACTTC. V usage is TRBV5-6 and J usage is TRBJ2-7; TRBD2 is a possible D gene (6 bases). The CDR3 loop spans 16 amino acids. V was shortened by 5 bases and J by 2 bases, with 20 bases between the two germline ends. The germline gives CDR1 SGHDT, CDR2 YYEEEE.

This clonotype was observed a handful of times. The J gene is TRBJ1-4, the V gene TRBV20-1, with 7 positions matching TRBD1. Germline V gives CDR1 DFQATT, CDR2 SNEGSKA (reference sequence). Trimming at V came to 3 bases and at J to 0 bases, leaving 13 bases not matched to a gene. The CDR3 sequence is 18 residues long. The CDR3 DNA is TGCAGTGCTAGGGCCCGGGACAGAGAACTTGCAACTAATGAAAAACTGTTTTTT. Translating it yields CSARARDRELATNEKLFF.

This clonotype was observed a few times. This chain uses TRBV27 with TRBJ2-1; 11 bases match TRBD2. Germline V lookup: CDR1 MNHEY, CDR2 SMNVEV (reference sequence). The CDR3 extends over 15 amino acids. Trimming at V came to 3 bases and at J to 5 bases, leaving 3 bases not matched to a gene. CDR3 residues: CASSFIAGGNNEQFF. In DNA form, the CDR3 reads TGTGCCAGCAGTTTCATAGCGGGGGGGAACAATGAGCAGTTCTTC.

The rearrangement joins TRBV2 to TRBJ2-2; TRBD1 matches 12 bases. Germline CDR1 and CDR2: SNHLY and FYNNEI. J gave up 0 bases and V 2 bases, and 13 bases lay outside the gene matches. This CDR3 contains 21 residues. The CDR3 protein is CASSERPTGTGGIANTGELFF. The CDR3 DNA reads TGTGCCAGCAGTGAAAGGCCGACCGGGACAGGGGGCATCGCGAACACCGGGGAGCTGTTTTTT.

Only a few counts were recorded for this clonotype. The chain's CDR3 is CASSQDPHILGREYEQYF. The CDR3, as DNA: TGTGCCAGCAGCCAGGATCCGCACATACTAGGACGAGAGTACGAGCAGTACTTC. The rearrangement links TRBV3-1 to TRBJ2-7, with D possibly being TRBD2 (5 bases). This CDR3 is 18 amino acids long. With 3 bases removed from V and 4 bases from J, the gap between germline ends came to 25 bases. Germline values: CDR1 LGHDT, CDR2 YNNKEL (reference sequence).

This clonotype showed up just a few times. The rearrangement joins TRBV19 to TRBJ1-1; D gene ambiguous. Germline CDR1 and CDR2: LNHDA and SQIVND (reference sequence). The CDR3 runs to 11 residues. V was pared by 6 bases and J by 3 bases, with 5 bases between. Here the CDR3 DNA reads TGTGCCAGTAGGAAACACACTGAAGCTTTCTTT. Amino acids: CASRKHTEAFF.

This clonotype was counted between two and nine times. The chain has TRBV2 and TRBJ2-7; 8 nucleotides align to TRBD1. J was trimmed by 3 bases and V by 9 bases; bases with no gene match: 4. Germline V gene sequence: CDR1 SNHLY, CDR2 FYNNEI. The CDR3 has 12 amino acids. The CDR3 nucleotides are TGTGCCAGTTGGACAGGGAACTACGAGCAGTACTTC. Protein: CASWTGNYEQYF.

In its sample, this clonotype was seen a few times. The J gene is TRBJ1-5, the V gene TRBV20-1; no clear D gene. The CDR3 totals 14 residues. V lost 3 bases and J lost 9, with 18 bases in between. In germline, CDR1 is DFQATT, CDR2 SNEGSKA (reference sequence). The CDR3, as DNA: TGCAGTGCTAGGATGGACTCTTCGGCCCGGCCCCAGCATTTT. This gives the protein CSARMDSSARPQHF.

The CDR3 coding sequence is TGTGCCAGCAGTTACTCGGGCCTACTAGCGGATACGCAGTATTTT. Translating gives CASSYSGLLADTQYF. The rearrangement links TRBV6-5 to TRBJ2-3; 7 bases are a match to TRBD2. V was pared by 0 bases and J by 6 bases, with 6 bases of the junction left unmatched. From germline, CDR1 is MNHEY and CDR2 SVGAGI. This CDR3 has 15 amino acids.

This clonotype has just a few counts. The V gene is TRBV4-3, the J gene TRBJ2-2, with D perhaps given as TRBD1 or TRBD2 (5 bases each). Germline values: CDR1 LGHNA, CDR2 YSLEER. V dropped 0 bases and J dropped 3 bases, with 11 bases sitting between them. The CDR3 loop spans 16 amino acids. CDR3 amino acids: CASSQELGTYTGELFF. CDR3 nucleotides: TGCGCCAGCAGCCAAGAACTAGGGACGTACACCGGGGAGCTGTTTTTT.

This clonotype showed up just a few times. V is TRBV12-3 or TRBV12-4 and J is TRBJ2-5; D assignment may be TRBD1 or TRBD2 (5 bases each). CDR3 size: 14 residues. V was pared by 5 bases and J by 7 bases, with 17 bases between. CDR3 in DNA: TGTGCCAGCAGTCCGGGATTGGGGGAAGGGACCCAGTACTTC. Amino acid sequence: CASSPGLGEGTQYF.

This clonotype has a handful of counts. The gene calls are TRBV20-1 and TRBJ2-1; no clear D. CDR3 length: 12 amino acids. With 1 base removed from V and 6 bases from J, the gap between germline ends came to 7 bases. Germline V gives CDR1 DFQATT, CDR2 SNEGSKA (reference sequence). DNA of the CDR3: TGCAGTGCTAGAGGTTCGTTCAATGAGCAGTTCTTC. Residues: CSARGSFNEQFF.

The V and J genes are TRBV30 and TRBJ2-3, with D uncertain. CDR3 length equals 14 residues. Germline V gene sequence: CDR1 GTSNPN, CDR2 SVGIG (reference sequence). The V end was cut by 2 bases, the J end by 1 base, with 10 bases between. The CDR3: CAWSSQVGTDTQYF. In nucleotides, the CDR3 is TGTGCCTGGAGTAGCCAGGTGGGCACAGATACGCAGTATTTT.

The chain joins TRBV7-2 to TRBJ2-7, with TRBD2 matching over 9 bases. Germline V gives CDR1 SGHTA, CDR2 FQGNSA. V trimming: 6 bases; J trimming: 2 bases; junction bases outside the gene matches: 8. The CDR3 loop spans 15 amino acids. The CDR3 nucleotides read TGTGCCAGCAGGAGCGGGAGGAATGGTCCCTACGAGCAGTACTTC. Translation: CASRSGRNGPYEQYF.

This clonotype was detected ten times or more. For the CDR3, the DNA is TGTGCCAGCCGACAGGGAATATCGACCGGGGAGCTGTTTTTT. This translates into CASRQGISTGELFF. The chain recombines TRBV6-2 or TRBV6-3 with TRBJ2-2; TRBD1 aligns across 7 bases. V dropped 8 bases and J dropped 5; count of bases not matched to a gene: 8. The CDR3 extends over 14 amino acids. Germline CDR1 and CDR2: MNHEY and SVGEGT.

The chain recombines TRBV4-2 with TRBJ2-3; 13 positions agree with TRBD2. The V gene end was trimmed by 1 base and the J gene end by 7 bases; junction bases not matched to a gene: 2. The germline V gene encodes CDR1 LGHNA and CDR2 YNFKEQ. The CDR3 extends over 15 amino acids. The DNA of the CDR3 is TGTGCCAGCAGCCAAGGGACTAGCGGGGGCCATACGCAGTATTTT. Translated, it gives CASSQGTSGGHTQYF.

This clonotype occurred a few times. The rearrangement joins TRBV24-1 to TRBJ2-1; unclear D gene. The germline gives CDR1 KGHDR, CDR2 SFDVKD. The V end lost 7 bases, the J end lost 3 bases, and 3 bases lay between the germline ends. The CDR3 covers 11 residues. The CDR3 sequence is CATSFYNEQFF. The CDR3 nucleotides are TGTGCCACCAGCTTCTACAATGAGCAGTTCTTC.

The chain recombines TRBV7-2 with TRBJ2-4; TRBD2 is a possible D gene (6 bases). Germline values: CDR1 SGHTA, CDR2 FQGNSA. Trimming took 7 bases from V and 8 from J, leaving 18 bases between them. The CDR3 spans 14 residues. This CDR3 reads CASTLGGERYIQYF. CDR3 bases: TGTGCCAGCACCCTGGGCGGGGAGAGGTACATTCAGTACTTC.

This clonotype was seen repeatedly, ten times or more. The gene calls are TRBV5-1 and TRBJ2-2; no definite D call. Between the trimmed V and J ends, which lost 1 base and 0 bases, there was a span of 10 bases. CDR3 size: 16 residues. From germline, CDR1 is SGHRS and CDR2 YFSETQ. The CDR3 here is CASSLLITTNTGELFF. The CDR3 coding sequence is TGCGCCAGCAGCTTGCTTATAACTACGAACACCGGGGAGCTGTTTTTT.

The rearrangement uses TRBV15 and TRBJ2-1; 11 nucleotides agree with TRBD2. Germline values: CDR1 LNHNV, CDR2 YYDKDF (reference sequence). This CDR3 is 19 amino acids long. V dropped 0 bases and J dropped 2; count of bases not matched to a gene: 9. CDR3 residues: CATSRDRGSGRGTYNEQFF. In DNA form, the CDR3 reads TGTGCCACCAGCAGAGATCGCGGTAGCGGGAGGGGCACCTACAATGAGCAGTTCTTC. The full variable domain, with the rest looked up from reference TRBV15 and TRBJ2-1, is DAMVIQNPRYQVTQFGKPVTLSCSQTLNHNVMYWYQQKSSQAPKLLFHYYDKDFNNEADTPDNFQSRRPNTSFCFLDIRSPGLGDTAMYLCATSRDRGSGRGTYNEQFFGPGTRLTVL.

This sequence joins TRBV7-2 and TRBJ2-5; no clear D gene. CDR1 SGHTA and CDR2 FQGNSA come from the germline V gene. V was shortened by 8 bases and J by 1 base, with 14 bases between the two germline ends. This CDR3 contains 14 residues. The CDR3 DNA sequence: TGTGCCAGCCAGCTCAGGCCCAGCCAAGAGACCCAGTACTTC. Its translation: CASQLRPSQETQYF.

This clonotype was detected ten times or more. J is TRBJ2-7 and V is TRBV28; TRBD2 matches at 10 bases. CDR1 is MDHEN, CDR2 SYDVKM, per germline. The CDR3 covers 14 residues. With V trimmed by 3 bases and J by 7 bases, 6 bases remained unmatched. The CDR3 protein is CASSLRASGGEQYF. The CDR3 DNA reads TGTGCCAGCAGTTTGAGGGCTAGCGGGGGTGAGCAGTACTTC.

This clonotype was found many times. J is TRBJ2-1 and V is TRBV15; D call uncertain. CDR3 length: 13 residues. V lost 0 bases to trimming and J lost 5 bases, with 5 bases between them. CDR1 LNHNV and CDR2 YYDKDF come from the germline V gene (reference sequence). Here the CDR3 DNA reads TGTGCCACCAGCAGAGATCAGGACAATGAGCAGTTCTTC. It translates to CATSRDQDNEQFF.

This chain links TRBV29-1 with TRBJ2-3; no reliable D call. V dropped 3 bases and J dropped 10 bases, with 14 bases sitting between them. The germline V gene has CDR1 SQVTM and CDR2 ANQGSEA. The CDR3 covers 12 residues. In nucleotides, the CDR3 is TGCAGCGTTGAGGCAACCCATGGACCGCAGTATTTT. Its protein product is CSVEATHGPQYF.

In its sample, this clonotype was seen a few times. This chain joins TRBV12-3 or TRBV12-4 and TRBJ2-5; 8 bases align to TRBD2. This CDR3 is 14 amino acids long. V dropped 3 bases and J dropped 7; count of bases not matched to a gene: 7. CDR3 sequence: CASSFLGLAGTQYF. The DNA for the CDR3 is TGTGCCAGCAGTTTTCTTGGACTAGCTGGGACCCAGTACTTC.

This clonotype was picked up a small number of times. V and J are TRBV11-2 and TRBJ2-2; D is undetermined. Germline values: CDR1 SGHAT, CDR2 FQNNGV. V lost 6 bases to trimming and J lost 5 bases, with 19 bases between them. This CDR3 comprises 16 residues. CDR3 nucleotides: TGTGCCAGCAGACCTATAAGGGAACAGATAACCGGGGAGCTGTTTTTT. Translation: CASRPIREQITGELFF.

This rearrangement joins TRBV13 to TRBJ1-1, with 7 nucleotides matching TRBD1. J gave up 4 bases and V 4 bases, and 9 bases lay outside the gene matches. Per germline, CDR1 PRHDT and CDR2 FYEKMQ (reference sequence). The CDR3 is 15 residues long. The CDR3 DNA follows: TGTGCCAGCAGCTGGGCGGACAGGTCGAGCACTGAAGCTTTCTTT. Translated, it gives CASSWADRSSTEAFF.

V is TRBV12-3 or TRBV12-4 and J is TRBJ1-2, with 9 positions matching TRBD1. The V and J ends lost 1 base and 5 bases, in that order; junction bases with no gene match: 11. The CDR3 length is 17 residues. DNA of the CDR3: TGTGCCAGCAGTTTAGGGGACAGGGTTTGGCCCCTTTATGGCTACACCTTC. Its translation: CASSLGDRVWPLYGYTF.

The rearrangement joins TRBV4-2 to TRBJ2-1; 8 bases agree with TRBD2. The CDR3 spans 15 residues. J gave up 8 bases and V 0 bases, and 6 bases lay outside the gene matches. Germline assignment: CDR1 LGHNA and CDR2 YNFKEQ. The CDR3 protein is CASSQEVGGADEQFF. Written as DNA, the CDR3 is TGTGCCAGCAGCCAAGAGGTCGGGGGGGCCGATGAGCAGTTCTTC.

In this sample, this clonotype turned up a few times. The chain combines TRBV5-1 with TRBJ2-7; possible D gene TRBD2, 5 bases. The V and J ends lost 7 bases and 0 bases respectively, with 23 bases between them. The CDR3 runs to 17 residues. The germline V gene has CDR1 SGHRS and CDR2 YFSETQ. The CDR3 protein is CASHPLWERPDSYEQYF. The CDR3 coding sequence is TGCGCCAGCCACCCCCTGTGGGAGCGCCCCGACTCCTACGAGCAGTACTTC.